Below are 15 T cell receptor beta chains sequenced from a single sample in a study of breast tumors, draining lymph nodes, adjacent tissues. In TCRdb, the multiplex PCR reads were re-called with MiXCR into one record per CDR3 protein. The sample has more than 50,000 distinct CDR3 sequences, roughly 39% seen once. The sequenced sample consisted of breast tumor tissue. The receptors were sampled from a female donor with breast cancer. Some clones in this sample may be carry-over from other donors' samples.

This clonotype was recorded at least ten times. The V call is TRBV2, the J call TRBJ2-3; tentatively, D is TRBD2 (6 bases). This CDR3 comprises 14 residues. The V gene's germline CDR1 is SNHLY and CDR2 FYNNEI. Trimming stripped 10 bases from V and 1 base from J, with 15 bases between. Written as DNA, the CDR3 is TGTGCCACCTCCTCCGGGACTGGCACAGATACGCAGTATTTT. It yields the protein CATSSGTGTDTQYF. The complete variable domain, with remaining parts taken from reference TRBV2 and TRBJ2-3, reads EPEVTQTPSHQVTQMGQEVILRCVPISNHLYFYWYRQILGQKVEFLVSFYNNEISEKSEIFDDQFSVERPDGSNFTLKIRSTKLEDSAMYFCATSSGTGTDTQYFGPGTRLTVL.

This sequence joins TRBV7-2 and TRBJ2-5; 9 nucleotides line up with TRBD1. Germline CDR1 and CDR2: SGHTA and FQGNSA. V lost 6 bases, J lost 7 bases, and 15 bases stayed unmatched. CDR3 length: 16 amino acids. In DNA form, the CDR3 reads TGTGCCAGCAGAAGACAGGGGGACGGTCAGATGGCGACCCAGTACTTC. Its protein is CASRRQGDGQMATQYF.

On this clonotype: Just one base apart from a much larger clone, this may be a read error. The chain combines TRBV5-8 with TRBJ2-5, with TRBD2 matching 8 bases. The V and J ends lost 2 bases and 5 bases, in that order; junction bases with no gene match: 17. The CDR3 sequence is 18 residues long. Germline CDR1 SGHTS, CDR2 YDEGEE. CDR3 loop: CASSFGWSSSGGEETQYF. The CDR3 DNA reads TGTGCCAGCAGCTTCGGGTGGTCTTCCAGCGGGGGAGAGGAGACCCAGTACTTC.

Only a few counts were recorded for this clonotype. V gene TRBV19 combines with J gene TRBJ1-6; 8 bases are shared with TRBD1. CDR1 and CDR2 (germline): LNHDA, SQIVND (reference sequence). There are 12 residues in the CDR3. V was pared by 4 bases and J by 12 bases, with 2 bases of the junction left unmatched. Here the CDR3 reads CASSNRGGPLHF. Written as DNA, the CDR3 is TGTGCCAGTAGTAACAGGGGGGGACCCCTCCACTTT. Full variable domain (missing parts from reference TRBV19 and TRBJ1-6): DGGITQSPKYLFRKEGQNVTLSCEQNLNHDAMYWYRQDPGQGLRLIYYSQIVNDFQKGDIAEGYSVSREKKESFPLTVTSAQKNPTAFYLCASSNRGGPLHFGNGTRLTVT.

This clonotype was counted at least ten times. The chain joins TRBV4-3 to TRBJ2-1, with no clear D. V was trimmed by 3 bases and J by 4 bases, leaving 16 bases between them. CDR3 length: 16 amino acids. Germline CDR1 and CDR2: LGHNA and YSLEER. The CDR3, as DNA: TGCGCCAGCAGCCAGCCCCCCCTAGTGGTGTACAATGAGCAGTTCTTC. Protein: CASSQPPLVVYNEQFF.

This clonotype was counted only a few times. This sequence joins TRBV20-1 and TRBJ2-1, with 8 bases identical to TRBD2. The J segment lost 12 bases and the V segment lost 6 bases, leaving 10 bases of the junction unmatched. Germline assignment: CDR1 DFQATT and CDR2 SNEGSKA (reference sequence). This CDR3 spans 12 amino acids. For the CDR3, the DNA is TGCAGTGCCAGGCGGGGGGCAGATACGCAGTTCTTC. It specifies CSARRGADTQFF.

This clonotype was observed a handful of times. Just one base apart from a much larger clone, this may be a read error. CDR3 sequence reads: CASSPSGVRGEQSF. The CDR3 coding sequence is TGTGCCAGCAGCCCTAGCGGCGTGCGGGGTGAGCAGTCCTTC. The chain couples TRBV9 to TRBJ2-1; TRBD2 aligns across 7 bases. This CDR3 comprises 14 residues. The germline gives CDR1 SGDLS, CDR2 YYNGEE.

Comments on this clonotype: The junction differs from germline at one of its ends, possibly a read error. The chain recombines TRBV20-1 with TRBJ2-7; unclear D gene. The length of the CDR3 is 12 residues. Germline assignment: CDR1 DFQATT and CDR2 SNEGSKA (reference sequence). For the CDR3, the DNA is TGCAGTGCTGACGGCATATCCTACGGGCAGTACTTC. Translation gives CSADGISYGQYF.

The sample holds a few counts of this clonotype. The chain links TRBV12-3 or TRBV12-4 to TRBJ2-3, with D perhaps TRBD2 (6 bases). V was pared by 3 bases and J by 6 bases, with 22 bases between. This CDR3 is built from 17 residues. The CDR3 loop reads CASSFARREQGPDTQYF. CDR3 nucleotide sequence: TGTGCCAGCAGTTTCGCGCGCCGGGAGCAGGGTCCGGATACGCAGTATTTT.

This clonotype has a count of ten or more. The chain combines TRBV13 with TRBJ2-7; 8 positions match TRBD1. Trimming took 6 bases from V and 1 from J; bases not matched to a gene: 8. The CDR3 is made up of 15 amino acids. From germline, CDR1 is PRHDT and CDR2 FYEKMQ (reference sequence). CDR3 coding DNA: TGTGCCAGCAGTAAAGACAGGGGCAGATCCTACGAGCAGTACTTC. As protein: CASSKDRGRSYEQYF.

This clonotype was detected ten times or more. DNA of the CDR3: TGTGCCAGCAGGAGCCCCGGGGCACAAGAGACCCAGTACTTC. Translating gives CASRSPGAQETQYF. The genes are TRBV28 and TRBJ2-5; D tentatively reads TRBD1 or TRBD2 (5 bases each). Per the germline V gene, CDR1 is MDHEN and CDR2 is SYDVKM. There are 14 residues in the CDR3. Trimming removed 6 bases from V and 2 bases from J, with 13 bases in between.

Regarding this clonotype: One junction end does not reproduce the germline sequence, and a read error may be involved. This chain joins TRBV7-9 and TRBJ2-3; 10 bases are shared with TRBD1. Germline CDR1 reads SEHNR; CDR2 reads FQNEAQ (reference sequence). This CDR3 is built from 20 residues. The chain's CDR3 is CASSFGTGPGTGVSTDTQYF. CDR3 nucleotide sequence: TGTGCCAGCAGCTTTGGGACAGGGCCCGGGACAGGGGTGAGCACAGATACGCAGTATTTC. Full variable domain (missing parts from reference TRBV7-9 and TRBJ2-3): DTGVSQNPRHKITKRGQNVTFRCDPISEHNRLYWYRQTLGQGPEFLTYFQNEAQLEKSRLLSDRFSAERPKGSFSTLEIQRTEQGDSAMYLCASSFGTGPGTGVSTDTQYFGPGTRLTVL.

The sample holds many counts of this clonotype. The rearrangement joins TRBV19 to TRBJ1-5, with a weak D call TRBD1 (6 bases). Trimming left V 0 bases short and J 3 bases short, with 9 bases between. Germline-derived CDR1 and CDR2 are LNHDA and SQIVND (reference sequence). The CDR3 is 15 amino acids. The CDR3 region is CASSIDSGVNQPQHF. CDR3 in DNA: TGTGCCAGTAGTATAGATTCAGGGGTCAATCAGCCCCAGCATTTT. Supplemented by reference TRBV19 and TRBJ1-5, the full variable domain reads DGGITQSPKYLFRKEGQNVTLSCEQNLNHDAMYWYRQDPGQGLRLIYYSQIVNDFQKGDIAEGYSVSREKKESFPLTVTSAQKNPTAFYLCASSIDSGVNQPQHFGDGTRLSIL.

The rearrangement uses TRBV20-1 and TRBJ1-2; D gene unclear. V was cut by 2 bases and J by 7 bases, with 14 bases left in between. CDR1 and CDR2 from the germline V gene are DFQATT and SNEGSKA (reference sequence). This CDR3 has 13 amino acids. Here the CDR3 DNA reads TGCAGTGCTAGACTCGGGAATTTGGTTGGCTACACCTTC. Translation gives CSARLGNLVGYTF.

This clonotype was detected many times. This chain links TRBV7-3 with TRBJ2-2; D remains ambiguous. Per germline, CDR1 SGHTA and CDR2 FQGTGA. Deletions cut 3 bases from V and 7 bases from J, with 9 bases between. The CDR3 contains 13 residues. CDR3 in DNA: TGTGCCAGCAGCTTCTCTCTCAACGGGGAGCTGTTTTTT. Translated: CASSFSLNGELFF.